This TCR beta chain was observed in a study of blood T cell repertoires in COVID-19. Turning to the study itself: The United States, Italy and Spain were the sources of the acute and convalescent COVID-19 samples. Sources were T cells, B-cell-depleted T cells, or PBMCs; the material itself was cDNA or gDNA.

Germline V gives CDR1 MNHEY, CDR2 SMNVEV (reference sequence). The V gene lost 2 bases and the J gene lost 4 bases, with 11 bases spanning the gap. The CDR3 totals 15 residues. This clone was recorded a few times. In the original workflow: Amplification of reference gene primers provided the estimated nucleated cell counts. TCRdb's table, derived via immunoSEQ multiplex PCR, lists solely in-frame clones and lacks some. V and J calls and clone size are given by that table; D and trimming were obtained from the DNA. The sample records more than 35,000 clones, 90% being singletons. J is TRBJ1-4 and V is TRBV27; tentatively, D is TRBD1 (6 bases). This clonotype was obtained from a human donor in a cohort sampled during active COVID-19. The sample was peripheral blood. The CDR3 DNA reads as TGTGCCAGCAGTTTAAGCGGACAGATTAATGAAAAACTGTTTTTT. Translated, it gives CASSLSGQINEKLFF.